This TCR beta chain was captured by sequencing in a study of sequential checkpoint blockade in melanoma (dated by TCRdb to about 2019). Looking at the study overall: Using 1:1 randomization, the trial assigned patients either to first-line nivolumab followed by ipilimumab (arm A) or to ipilimumab followed by nivolumab (arm B). Maintenance nivolumab was given following each of the two trial sequences.

TCRbeta CDR3 regions were immunosequenced from genomic DNA with the immunoSEQ Assay. Before high-throughput sequencing, the genomic DNA was amplified using bias-controlled multiplex PCR. The authors processed their data as follows. To quantify the absolute abundance of each unique TCRbeta CDR3 region, the sequences were collapsed and filtered. Clonality, defined as 1 minus Pielou's evenness, was calculated using only productive rearrangements. A previously published method was used to identify clones whose frequencies were significantly greater in on-treatment samples than in baseline samples. The clones in this table, taken by TCRdb from immuneACCESS, are in-frame only. Not every clone is retained; where verified, under half of the shortfall comes from an unresolved V gene, and the cause of the rest is unknown. V, J and clone size reflect that table, while D and trimming were determined from the DNA. The sample yields approximately 21,000 clones; roughly four fifths were counted once. Jointly, the top ten make up around 50% of the sample.

Study-level results and caveats: The response-prediction model combining TCR metrics and mutation burden needs validation in larger, independent patient cohorts.

Trimming at the junction amounts to 8 bases on V and 6 bases on J, and the germline ends lie 16 bases apart. Including the terminal cysteine and phenylalanine, the CDR3 comprises 14 residues. The kept DNA is CDR3 alone, 42 bases in frame from the first base. Based on the germline V gene, the CDR1 and CDR2 sequences are MNHEY and SVGAGI. Explained via the paper, the treatment or condition label denotes: randomized to nivolumab then ipilimumab (arm A) or the reverse (arm B). None of the patients in the trial had previously been given DNA-damaging chemotherapy. On a FACS Aria II flow cytometer, live CD3+CD8+ cells that were negative for CD19 and CD56 were sorted from thawed PBMCs. Samples came from patients with melanoma in CheckMate 064, a randomized, open-label phase II trial of sequential checkpoint blockade. Leukapheresis was used to collect peripheral blood mononuclear cells, which were then purified with Ficoll-Paque and frozen in human serum with roughly 9.8% DMSO. Immediately after sorting, the purity of sorted blood CD3+CD8+ cells was verified to be >95%, after which DNA was extracted.

Regarding this clone: Its target antigen remains unknown. No quality values exist for individual bases; no much larger clone is one base distant.

The TCR comes from a human donor with melanoma. The sample here was CD8+ T cells sorted from blood (inferred from file names), taken from a patient given nivolumab and ipilimumab in sequence. The V and J segments used are TRBV6-5 and TRBJ1-4, with TRBD1 perhaps the D gene, on 5 matching bases. The bases are TGTGCCAGCGGTTTGGGGGGAACCGATGAAAAACTGTTTTTT. Its protein reads: CASGLGGTDEKLFF.